This T cell receptor beta chain was recorded in a study of T-cell memory formation after mild COVID-19 (dated by TCRdb to about 2021). The study in broad terms: TCR sequence clusters from the two donors were largely donor specific. In a couple of donors, T-cell clones that expanded and contracted after mild COVID-19 were tracked by sequencing TCRalpha and TCRbeta repertoires over time. Two young, previously healthy adult volunteers made up the cohort, one male and one female.

This clonotype has only a few counts. Its cognate antigen has yet to be identified. The input lacks base qualities; no much larger clone sits a single base away. PBMCs were isolated by Ficoll-Paque density gradient centrifugation. Taken from cysteine to phenylalanine, the CDR3 has 15 residues. Only the CDR3 DNA stays, 45 bases, in frame from base 1. Trimmed from V: 4 bases; trimmed from J: 7 bases; junction bases lacking a gene match: 8. CDR1 SGHDN and CDR2 FVKESK are derived from the germline V gene. Study-level results and caveats: Balanced CD4/CD8 phenotypes were observed for clones contracting from day 15 to 85, whereas a bias towards CD4+ was observed for a second wave of clones expanding from day 15 to 37. The study included only a couple of mild cases, and larger cohorts that include severe cases with pre-infection samples were judged to be necessary. Contracting CD4+ clones were located mainly in the CM and EM memory subsets, whereas CD8+ clones were found to be enriched in EMRA. SARS-CoV-2 specificity of the second-wave clones peaking on day 37 was not confirmed. Some responding clones were detected in pre-infection memory, which suggested that pre-existing cross-reactive memory T cells had joined the SARS-CoV-2 response.

The reads were generated on an Illumina NovaSeq 6000. TCRalpha and TCRbeta cDNA libraries were built by 5'RACE with constant-segment primers, adding sample barcodes and unique molecular identifiers. RNA was extracted from every sample with Trizol reagent. Amplification of the libraries took two PCR steps, and the second step added a second sample barcode plus Illumina TruSeq adapters. Sequencing of libraries was performed on an Illumina NovaSeq with 2 x 150 bp paired-end reads. Under the source paper's analysis protocol: Reads were demultiplexed and collapsed into UMI-guided consensus sequences with migec v1.2.7. Using mixcr v2.1.11, UMI consensuses were aligned to TRA and TRB V and J templates and then assembled into clonotypes. Expanded or contracted clonotypes were those called significant by both edgeR and NoisET, with noise models trained on biological replicates. edgeR calls used a false discovery rate-adjusted p below 0.01 and a log2 fold-change threshold of 1. As an exploratory analysis of dynamics, max-normalized trajectories of the 1000 most abundant clonotypes were examined with PCA combined with hierarchical clustering. Each responding clone was given a CD4 or CD8 phenotype based on the CD4+ and CD8+ repertoires, which had been sequenced separately. TCRdb reworked the public reads: Q25 trimming with fastp, MiXCR clone assembly, productive beta chains retained. Each CDR3 protein gets just one entry, which takes the most common genes and DNA from the rows behind it. Here the V and J calls rest on TCRdb's processing, not on the authors' analysis. The sample table contains about 170,000 distinct CDR3 sequences; only one count was recorded for around 13% of them. The ten largest make up approximately 3.6% of the sample.

The sequence was obtained from a man aged 18 to 35 who had mild COVID-19 (a few samples of this study predate the infection). The sample titles of this study are shuffled in the database, so cell type and time point are left out; the donor was told from shared clones. Material for sequencing was PBMCs or a T cell subset sorted from them (not recorded which). The V gene is TRBV14 and the J gene is TRBJ2-1; 9 of the junction bases match TRBD1. The bases are TGTGCCAGCAGCCCATTTCGGGACAGGGTAAATGAGCAGTTCTTC. Translated, this gives CASSPFRDRVNEQFF.